These 23 T cell receptor beta chains came from one sample sequenced in a study of shared clonotypes between healthy human individuals. Here immunoSEQ multiplex PCR was the method, and the copy in TCRdb shows in-frame clones only, minus some. The top ten clones hold approximately 0.4% of a sample with over 2 million clones, 85% to 95% of them seen once. The sample taken for sequencing was naive CD4+ T cells from PBMCs. Regarding subset: CD45RA+ positively selected. These receptors originate from a man aged 18 to 29 in good health. Some clones in this sample may be carry-over from other donors' samples.

V is TRBV7-9 and J is TRBJ1-4; 11 bases line up with TRBD1. The CDR3 runs 15 residues. Looked up from germline, CDR1 is SEHNR and CDR2 is FQNEAQ (reference sequence). The trim removed 5 bases at V and 8 bases at J, leaving 7 bases unmatched. The CDR3 DNA reads as TGTGCCAGCAGCCCCCGGGGACAGGGGGAAGAAAAACTGTTTTTT. This sequence encodes CASSPRGQGEEKLFF. Variable domain in full (rest from reference TRBV7-9 and TRBJ1-4): DTGVSQNPRHKITKRGQNVTFRCDPISEHNRLYWYRQTLGQGPEFLTYFQNEAQLEKSRLLSDRFSAERPKGSFSTLEIQRTEQGDSAMYLCASSPRGQGEEKLFFGSGTQLSVL.

The V gene is TRBV29-1, the J gene TRBJ2-7; tentatively, D is TRBD2 (5 bases). The CDR3 consists of 15 residues. V shed 3 bases and J shed 3 bases, with 18 bases lying between them. The germline gives CDR1 SQVTM, CDR2 ANQGSEA. In DNA form, the CDR3 reads TGCAGCGTTGAGTTCTTTTACCGGGGAAACTACGAGCAGTACTTC. Its protein is CSVEFFYRGNYEQYF.

The chain couples TRBV4-3 to TRBJ2-3, with 9 bases that match TRBD1. The length of the CDR3 is 16 residues. Germline V gene sequence: CDR1 LGHNA, CDR2 YSLEER. The V gene end was trimmed by 4 bases and the J gene end by 3 bases; junction bases not matched to a gene: 8. The DNA of the CDR3 is TGCGCCAGCAGCCGCCCGGGACAGGGAAGAACAGATACGCAGTATTTT. This translates into CASSRPGQGRTDTQYF.

This chain uses TRBV5-1 with TRBJ2-2; TRBD1 agrees at 8 bases. The CDR3 loop spans 14 amino acids. Germline lookup yields CDR1 SGHRS and CDR2 YFSETQ. With 0 bases clipped from V and 7 bases from J, the junction kept 2 bases outside the gene matches. The DNA for the CDR3 is TGCGCCAGCAGCTTGGTGGACAGGGACGGGGAGCTGTTTTTT. As protein: CASSLVDRDGELFF. Complete variable domain (other parts from reference TRBV5-1 and TRBJ2-2): KAGVTQTPRYLIKTRGQQVTLSCSPISGHRSVSWYQQTPGQGLQFLFEYFSETQRNKGNFPGRFSGRQFSNSRSEMNVSTLELGDSALYLCASSLVDRDGELFFGEGSRLTVL.

The chain combines TRBV6-6 with TRBJ1-5; maybe TRBD1 (5 bases). The CDR3 consists of 14 residues. The V gene's germline CDR1 is MNHNY and CDR2 SVGAGI (reference sequence). V shed 0 bases and J shed 7 bases, with 10 bases lying between them. CDR3 protein: CASSYSSGYQPQHF. In DNA form, the CDR3 reads TGTGCCAGCAGTTACTCCTCAGGGTACCAGCCCCAGCATTTT.

The V call is TRBV19, the J call TRBJ2-7, with 8 positions matching TRBD2. Per germline, CDR1 LNHDA and CDR2 SQIVND (reference sequence). The ends lost 6 bases at V and 2 bases at J; junction bases unmatched: 6. The CDR3 sequence is 14 residues long. CDR3 sequence (DNA): TGTGCCAGTAGCCGTAGCGGGGATACCTACGAGCAGTACTTC. Its protein is CASSRSGDTYEQYF.

Remarks on this clone: Other DNA sequences of this sample code for an identical CDR3. The chain employs TRBV5-1 and TRBJ2-7; D call uncertain. V lost 3 bases and J lost 1, with 11 bases in between. From germline, CDR1 is SGHRS and CDR2 YFSETQ. The CDR3 contains 14 residues. CDR3 nucleotides: TGCGCCAGCAGCTCGGGCCCCCCTTCCTACGAGCAGTACTTC. Its translation: CASSSGPPSYEQYF.

The rearrangement links TRBV6-1 to TRBJ1-4; D gene unclear. V was cut by 3 bases and J by 5 bases, with 10 bases left in between. Germline V CDR1 and CDR2: MNHNS, SASEGT. The CDR3 is 14 amino acids. The CDR3 DNA sequence: TGTGCCAGCAGTGAGACCCCGGGAAATGAAAAACTGTTTTTT. Translation: CASSETPGNEKLFF.

The chain carries TRBV13 and TRBJ2-3; possible D gene TRBD2, 6 bases. Trimming shortened V by 5 bases and J by 9 bases, and 12 bases separated the two germline ends. This CDR3 contains 12 residues. Germline values: CDR1 PRHDT, CDR2 FYEKMQ (reference sequence). The CDR3 sequence: CASSPGGVTQYF. The CDR3 bases are TGTGCCAGCAGCCCTGGAGGGGTGACGCAGTATTTT.

The chain employs TRBV28 and TRBJ2-3, with TRBD2 as a possible D gene (5 bases). V shed 5 bases and J shed 6 bases, with 9 bases lying between them. The germline V gene has CDR1 MDHEN and CDR2 SYDVKM. The CDR3 is 12 amino acids. In DNA form, the CDR3 reads TGTGCCAGCAGTGGACTGTCTGATACGCAGTATTTT. Translation gives CASSGLSDTQYF.

The V and J genes are TRBV5-8 and TRBJ1-5, with unresolved D. The CDR3 runs 11 residues. CDR1 is SGHTS and CDR2 is YDEGEE in the germline V gene. Trimming stripped 8 bases from V and 10 bases from J, with 13 bases between. This CDR3 reads CASSSAGPQHF. The CDR3 DNA is TGTGCCAGTTCTAGTGCGGGTCCCCAGCATTTT.

This clone was recorded once. The chain carries TRBV6-5 and TRBJ1-3, with 8 bases lining up with TRBD1. The CDR3 is 15 residues long. Looked up from germline, CDR1 is MNHEY and CDR2 is SVGAGI. V was clipped by 5 bases and J by 0 bases; unmatched bases: 3. This chain's CDR3 is CASSGDRNSGNTIYF. As DNA, the CDR3 is TGTGCCAGCAGTGGGGACAGGAACTCTGGAAACACCATATATTTT.

This chain uses TRBV18 with TRBJ2-5; D could derive from TRBD1 or TRBD2 (5 bases each). The J call is uncertain, as TRBJ2-7 better fits the DNA end. The CDR3 sequence is 14 residues long. Looked up from germline, CDR1 is KGHSH and CDR2 is LQKENI. This CDR3 is CASSPQGTPNEQYF. The CDR3 DNA is TGTGCCAGCTCACCACAGGGGACCCCTAACGAGCAGTACTTC.

V is TRBV19 and J is TRBJ2-1; 8 bases match TRBD2. The V and J ends lost 7 bases and 3 bases, in that order; junction bases with no gene match: 8. Germline-derived CDR1 and CDR2 are LNHDA and SQIVND (reference sequence). This CDR3 spans 15 amino acids. The CDR3 DNA sequence: TGTGCCAGTAAGCGGGGGCTAGCGGACTACAATGAGCAGTTCTTC. Its translation: CASKRGLADYNEQFF.

The chain employs TRBV5-4 and TRBJ2-5; no reliable D call. This CDR3 region has 15 residues. V lost 0 bases and J lost 2, with 11 bases in between. The V gene's germline CDR1 is SGHNT and CDR2 YYREEE (reference sequence). This CDR3 reads CASSLATTSQETQYF. The CDR3 DNA follows: TGTGCCAGCAGCTTGGCTACAACTTCTCAAGAGACCCAGTACTTC.

This chain connects TRBV5-4 to TRBJ1-3; D is possibly TRBD1 (5 bases). Per the germline V gene, CDR1 is SGHNT and CDR2 is YYREEE (reference sequence). This CDR3 spans 16 amino acids. Trimming removed 2 bases from V and 1 base from J, with 13 bases in between. Written as DNA, the CDR3 is TGTGCCAGCAGCTTTCGAGGGGACGGGTCTGGAAACACCATATATTTT. This codes for CASSFRGDGSGNTIYF. The full variable domain, with the rest looked up from reference TRBV5-4 and TRBJ1-3, is ETGVTQSPTHLIKTRGQQVTLRCSSQSGHNTVSWYQQALGQGPQFIFQYYREEENGRGNFPPRFSGLQFPNYSSELNVNALELDDSALYLCASSFRGDGSGNTIYFGEGSWLTVV.

Of note for this clone: Other DNA variants within this sample encode the same CDR3. V and J are TRBV29-1 and TRBJ2-5; 7 positions match TRBD2. Germline assignment: CDR1 SQVTM and CDR2 ANQGSEA. V shed 2 bases and J 5 bases; nucleotides not matched to a gene: 2. The CDR3 loop spans 12 amino acids. The CDR3 region has the DNA TGCAGCGTTGAACTACTAGCGGAGACCCAGTACTTC. Protein product: CSVELLAETQYF.

The rearrangement links TRBV7-2 to TRBJ2-5; 7 bases fit TRBD2. The CDR3 runs to 16 residues. Per the germline V gene, CDR1 is SGHTA and CDR2 is FQGNSA. The V gene end was trimmed by 4 bases and the J gene end by 6 bases; junction bases not matched to a gene: 14. For the CDR3, the DNA is TGTGCCAGCAGCTCCCACCGGGCGGGAGTAGTACAGACCCAGTACTTC. Translating gives CASSSHRAGVVQTQYF.

V usage is TRBV7-2 and J usage is TRBJ2-7; a possible D gene is TRBD1 (6 bases). Germline CDR1 is SGHTA and CDR2 is FQGNSA. The CDR3 sequence is 13 residues long. V shed 4 bases and J shed 3 bases, with 10 bases lying between them. In DNA, the CDR3 is TGTGCCAGCAGCTCGCTAGGGGGCTACGAGCAGTACTTC. Its protein product is CASSSLGGYEQYF.

The chain joins TRBV7-9 to TRBJ2-7; maybe TRBD1 (5 bases). Trimming left V 1 base short and J 6 bases short, with 10 bases between. The CDR3 extends over 13 amino acids. Germline V gene data show CDR1 as SEHNR and CDR2 as FQNEAQ (reference sequence). CDR3 in DNA: TGTGCCAGCAGCTTAGGACAGCCCGGCGAGCAGTACTTC. Its protein is CASSLGQPGEQYF.

For the CDR3, the DNA is TGTGCCAGCAGCTTCTCCGGGACGGCCTCCTACAATGAGCAGTTCTTC. As protein: CASSFSGTASYNEQFF. V gene TRBV11-3 combines with J gene TRBJ2-1; tentatively, D is TRBD1 or TRBD2 (5 bases each). The CDR3 sequence is 16 residues long. Germline values: CDR1 SGHNT, CDR2 YENEEA. Trimming took 3 bases from V and 0 from J, leaving 12 bases between them.

This chain links TRBV29-1 with TRBJ2-2, with D hard to call. There are 14 residues in the CDR3. V lost 0 bases and J 3 bases, leaving 8 bases between the germline ends. CDR1 is SQVTM and CDR2 is ANQGSEA in the germline V gene. CDR3 bases: TGCAGCGTTGAAGAGCCAACCGACACCGGGGAGCTGTTTTTT. This gives the protein CSVEEPTDTGELFF.

The V and J genes are TRBV7-2 and TRBJ2-3; 7 positions match TRBD1. Germline trimming cut 5 bases from V and 2 bases from J; bases unmatched to any gene: 4. Germline V CDR1 and CDR2: SGHTA, FQGNSA. There are 14 residues in the CDR3. The CDR3 reads CASSGDSFTDTQYF. The CDR3, as DNA: TGTGCCAGCAGCGGGGACAGTTTCACAGATACGCAGTATTTT.